This entry lists 10 T cell receptor beta chains sequenced from one sample in a study of blood T cells in healthy people across ages. A second PCR of about 6 to 12 cycles used a sample-barcoded 5' primer and a J-beta primer mix. TCRdb ran MiXCR on the 5' RACE reads and lists one entry per CDR3 protein. This sample yields 1.5 million to 2 million distinct CDR3 sequences, of which around 50% are seen a single time; around 2.1% belongs to the top ten. The material sequenced was blood. Receptor source: a woman between 40 and 55 years old in good health.

This chain connects TRBV12-3 or TRBV12-4 to TRBJ2-5, with D tentatively TRBD1 (6 bases). The tail of the sequence fits TRBJ2-7 better, so the J call may be wrong. The CDR3 length is 14 residues. CDR3 nucleotides: TGTGCCAGCAGTCGGACAGAAAAAATCTACGAGCAGTACTTC. Its translation is CASSRTEKIYEQYF.

The chain has TRBV12-3 or TRBV12-4 and TRBJ1-4; TRBD1 might be the D (6 bases). The V end was cut by 2 bases, the J end by 7 bases, with 14 bases between. The CDR3 is 15 residues long. CDR3 in amino acids: CASSLRYRESEKLFF. As DNA, the CDR3 is TGTGCCAGCAGTTTAAGGTACAGGGAGAGTGAAAAACTGTTTTTT.

The chain is built from TRBV6-5 and TRBJ1-6; weak D call: TRBD1 (5 bases). The CDR3 consists of 18 residues. The V end was cut by 3 bases, the J end by 9 bases, with 24 bases between. The germline V gene has CDR1 MNHEY and CDR2 SVGAGI. CDR3 sequence: CASSYMVVTLRAGSPLHF. CDR3 DNA sequence: TGTGCCAGCAGTTATATGGTGGTCACCCTCAGGGCTGGTTCACCCCTCCACTTT.

The chain combines TRBV20-1 with TRBJ2-3; 9 nucleotides agree with TRBD2. V shed 4 bases, J shed 2 bases, and the junction held 10 bases outside the gene matches. Germline-derived CDR1 and CDR2 are DFQATT and SNEGSKA (reference sequence). CDR3 length: 16 residues. The CDR3 DNA follows: TGCAGTGCTACCCGCAGCAGCGGGGGGATCACAGATACGCAGTATTTT. It yields the protein CSATRSSGGITDTQYF.

This chain links TRBV29-1 with TRBJ2-5; TRBD1 is a possible D gene (6 bases). The V end was cut by 6 bases, the J end by 5 bases, with 19 bases between. Germline V CDR1 and CDR2: SQVTM, ANQGSEA. This CDR3 has 14 residues. The CDR3 nucleotides are TGCAGCGTGGGGGCGGAGACAGGCGATGAGACCCAGTACTTC. Its translation: CSVGAETGDETQYF.

This chain joins TRBV27 and TRBJ2-7, with 10 nucleotides matching TRBD2. The DNA end favors TRBJ2-5, so the J call may be wrong. The germline CDR1 and CDR2 sequences are MNHEY and SMNVEV (reference sequence). The CDR3 runs 17 residues. The CDR3 spells CASSLVSPSGGEETQYF. CDR3 DNA sequence: TGTGCCAGCAGTTTAGTCTCCCCTAGCGGGGGCGAAGAGACCCAGTACTTC.

This chain joins TRBV27 and TRBJ2-1; a possible D gene is TRBD1 (5 bases). Trimming took off 4 bases at V and 8 bases at J, with 12 bases between the two ends. This CDR3 has 13 residues. Germline-derived CDR1 and CDR2 are MNHEY and SMNVEV (reference sequence). CDR3 sequence (DNA): TGTGCCAGCAGTTGGGGCGTTAAGGATGAGCAGTTCTTC. This codes for CASSWGVKDEQFF.

The V and J genes are TRBV6-6 and TRBJ1-4, with no clear D. The CDR3 sequence is 14 residues long. CDR1 and CDR2 from the germline V gene are MNHNY and SVGAGI (reference sequence). The V end was cut by 2 bases, the J end by 7 bases, with 11 bases between. CDR3 sequence (DNA): TGTGCCAGCAGTTACCGGGATCTGCCTGAAAAACTGTTTTTT. This translates into CASSYRDLPEKLFF.

This clonotype was counted only a few times. The chain carries TRBV20-1 and TRBJ1-5; TRBD1 aligns across 9 bases. Germline-derived CDR1 and CDR2 are DFQATT and SNEGSKA (reference sequence). J lost 8 bases, V lost 3 bases, and 17 bases had no gene match. The CDR3 contains 17 residues. In DNA, the CDR3 is TGCAGTGCTAGCGCCGGACAGGGGAGGGCGTTTAGTGAGCCCCAGCATTTT. Its protein product is CSASAGQGRAFSEPQHF.

For this clonotype: The germline gene is not matched at one end of the junction; a read error may be the cause. The V call is TRBV20-1, the J call TRBJ2-4; tentative D call: TRBD2 (5 bases). From germline, CDR1 is DFQATT and CDR2 SNEGSKA (reference sequence). CDR3 length equals 14 residues. CDR3 in amino acids: CSTRDGLAKNIQYF. In DNA form, the CDR3 reads TGCAGTACTAGAGATGGGCTAGCCAAAAACATTCAGTACTTC.